This T cell receptor beta chain was sequenced for a study of shared clonotypes between healthy human individuals. Deep was the level used in running the assay. Clones were sequenced by immunoSEQ multiplex PCR, and TCRdb holds only the in-frame ones, with some missing. Of a few million clones listed, more than 90% are singletons. This CDR3 contains 13 residues. With V trimmed by 4 bases and J by 6 bases, 5 bases remained unmatched. Germline CDR1 is SGHRS and CDR2 is YFSETQ. Concerning this clone: What it recognizes is unknown.

Findings and limits, study-wide: Specimens sampled were limited to blood, with tissue repertoires likely differing.

Into CD45RA+ naive and CD45RA-negative memory subsets, the CD4+ cells were split. The source is a man younger than 35 in good health. The chain recombines TRBV5-1 with TRBJ2-7, with 9 bases that match TRBD1. Sequences were obtained from naive CD4+ T cells sorted from blood. Subset of the sample: CD45RA+ positively selected. CDR3 DNA: TGCGCCAGCAGCGCCGGACAGGGGACCGAGCAGTACTTC. It translates to CASSAGQGTEQYF. Combining the CDR3 with reference TRBV5-1 and TRBJ2-7 gives the whole variable domain KAGVTQTPRYLIKTRGQQVTLSCSPISGHRSVSWYQQTPGQGLQFLFEYFSETQRNKGNFPGRFSGRQFSNSRSEMNVSTLELGDSALYLCASSAGQGTEQYFGPGTRLTVT.